This T cell receptor beta chain was retrieved from a study of T cells in localized non-small cell lung cancer. Per germline, CDR1 SGDLS and CDR2 YYNGEE. V gave up 5 bases and J gave up 7 bases; unmatched junction bases: 8. CDR3 length equals 14 residues. As concerns this clone: Its antigen remains unknown.

Measured with immunoSEQ multiplex PCR; TCRdb has only the in-frame clones, and not every one. Altogether around 64,000 clones are present, roughly 92% being singletons, with the ten largest covering 15% to 20%. Study-wide findings and caveats: Researchers found a median approximately 60 of the top 100 tumor clones in adjacent lung. Longer overall survival was linked to higher blood T cell density. Tumor showed lower T cell clonality than uninvolved adjacent lung, where it was highest. Heterogeneity is still possible, as just one tumor region was sequenced.

This chain uses TRBV9 with TRBJ1-1, with 10 bases identical to TRBD1. Sequences were derived from peripheral blood, sampled before any cancer treatment. This receptor was obtained from a man aged 40-75 years with stage I lung adenocarcinoma. Written as DNA, the CDR3 is TGTGCCAGCAGTCATGGGGACAGGGGTTTTGAAGCTTTCTTT. Translating gives CASSHGDRGFEAFF.